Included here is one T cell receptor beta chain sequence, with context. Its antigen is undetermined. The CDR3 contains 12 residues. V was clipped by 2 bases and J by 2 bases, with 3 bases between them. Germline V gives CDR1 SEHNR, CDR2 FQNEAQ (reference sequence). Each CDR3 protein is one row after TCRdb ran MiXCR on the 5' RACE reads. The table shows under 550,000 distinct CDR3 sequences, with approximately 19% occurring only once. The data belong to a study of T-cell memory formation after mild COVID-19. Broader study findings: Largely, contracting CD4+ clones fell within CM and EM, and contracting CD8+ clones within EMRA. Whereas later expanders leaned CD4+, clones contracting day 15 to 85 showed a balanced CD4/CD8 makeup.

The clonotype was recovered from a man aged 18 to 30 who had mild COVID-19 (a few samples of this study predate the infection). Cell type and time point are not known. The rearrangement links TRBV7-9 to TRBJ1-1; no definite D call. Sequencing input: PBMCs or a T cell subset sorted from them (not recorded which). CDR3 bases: TGTGCCAGCAGCTTATTTAACACTGAAGCTTTCTTT. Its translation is CASSLFNTEAFF.